What follows are 9 T cell receptor beta chains derived from one specimen sequenced in a study of blood T cell repertoires in COVID-19. The assay was immunoSEQ multiplex PCR, and TCRdb's table has in-frame clones only and misses some. The data show more than 60,000 clones, approximately 86% seen once. The sequenced material came from peripheral blood. The receptors stem from a man at least 80 years old with COVID-19, enrolled during active disease.

V usage is TRBV28 and J usage is TRBJ1-6, with D perhaps TRBD1 (6 bases). This CDR3 is built from 14 residues. Germline V gene sequence: CDR1 MDHEN, CDR2 SYDVKM. V was cut by 7 bases and J by 10 bases, with 17 bases left in between. CDR3 residues: CASKDPTGASPLHF. DNA of the CDR3: TGTGCCAGCAAGGACCCGACAGGAGCGTCACCCCTCCACTTT. Complete variable domain (other parts from reference TRBV28 and TRBJ1-6): DVKVTQSSRYLVKRTGEKVFLECVQDMDHENMFWYRQDPGLGLRLIYFSYDVKMKEKGDIPEGYSVSREKKERFSLILESASTNQTSMYLCASKDPTGASPLHFGNGTRLTVT.

The chain is built from TRBV5-1 and TRBJ1-2; the D gene is possibly TRBD1 (6 bases). This CDR3 has 16 amino acids. The germline CDR1 and CDR2 sequences are SGHRS and YFSETQ. Between the trimmed V and J ends, which lost 5 bases and 1 base, there was a span of 18 bases. The CDR3 nucleotides are TGCGCCAGCAGGCGGACAGCGAATGTGGGTAACTATGGCTACACCTTC. It yields the protein CASRRTANVGNYGYTF.

This chain uses TRBV19 with TRBJ2-5, with TRBD2 matching over 7 bases. V lost 5 bases to trimming and J lost 1 base; unmatched junction nucleotides: 10. The CDR3 totals 16 residues. Germline lookup yields CDR1 LNHDA and CDR2 SQIVND (reference sequence). The CDR3 coding sequence is TGTGCCAGTAGTCCACATAGCGGGCGACCCCAAGAGACCCAGTACTTC. Translating it yields CASSPHSGRPQETQYF.

The V gene is TRBV12-3 or TRBV12-4, the J gene TRBJ1-2; TRBD1 is a possible D gene (6 bases). Trimming pared 3 bases from V and 7 bases from J, leaving 12 bases between. The CDR3 runs 13 residues. CDR3 nucleotide sequence: TGTGCCAGCAGTTTTAACACAGGGATTGGCTACACCTTC. This gives the protein CASSFNTGIGYTF.

The rearrangement uses TRBV5-1 and TRBJ1-1, with a possible D match to TRBD1 (5 bases). Trimming left V 0 bases short and J 4 bases short, with 13 bases between. Germline CDR1 SGHRS, CDR2 YFSETQ. This CDR3 region has 15 residues. CDR3 sequence (DNA): TGCGCCAGCAGCTTGGGATCGACAGTTAGCACTGAAGCTTTCTTT. Its translation: CASSLGSTVSTEAFF.

CDR3 sequence (DNA): TGTGCCAGCAGCTCCTGGACAGGGGGGTATGAGCAGTTCTTC. Encoded protein: CASSSWTGGYEQFF. V and J are TRBV5-4 and TRBJ2-1, with 10 bases aligning to TRBD1. The V and J ends lost 3 bases and 8 bases, in that order; junction bases with no gene match: 5. The CDR3 sequence is 14 residues long. Germline V lookup: CDR1 SGHNT, CDR2 YYREEE (reference sequence).

This chain uses TRBV13 with TRBJ2-5; no firm D call. The CDR3 covers 12 residues. V lost 1 base, J lost 5 bases, and 5 bases lay in between. CDR1 PRHDT and CDR2 FYEKMQ come from the germline V gene (reference sequence). This CDR3 reads CASSLDGETQYF. The CDR3 DNA reads as TGTGCCAGCAGCTTAGACGGGGAGACCCAGTACTTC.

This sequence joins TRBV4-1 and TRBJ1-1; maybe TRBD1 (5 bases). From germline, CDR1 is MGHRA and CDR2 YSYEKL. V lost 1 base and J 5 bases, leaving 11 bases between the germline ends. The length of the CDR3 is 14 residues. The CDR3 protein is CASSQGGARTEAFF. As DNA, the CDR3 is TGCGCCAGCAGCCAAGGGGGCGCAAGGACTGAAGCTTTCTTT.

The V gene is TRBV7-2, the J gene TRBJ1-6; D is ambiguous. V was trimmed by 0 bases and J by 6 bases, leaving 6 bases between them. This CDR3 has 14 amino acids. Germline V gene sequence: CDR1 SGHTA, CDR2 FQGNSA. The CDR3 reads CASSLAPLNSPLHF. CDR3 sequence (DNA): TGTGCCAGCAGCTTAGCCCCCCTTAATTCACCCCTCCACTTT.